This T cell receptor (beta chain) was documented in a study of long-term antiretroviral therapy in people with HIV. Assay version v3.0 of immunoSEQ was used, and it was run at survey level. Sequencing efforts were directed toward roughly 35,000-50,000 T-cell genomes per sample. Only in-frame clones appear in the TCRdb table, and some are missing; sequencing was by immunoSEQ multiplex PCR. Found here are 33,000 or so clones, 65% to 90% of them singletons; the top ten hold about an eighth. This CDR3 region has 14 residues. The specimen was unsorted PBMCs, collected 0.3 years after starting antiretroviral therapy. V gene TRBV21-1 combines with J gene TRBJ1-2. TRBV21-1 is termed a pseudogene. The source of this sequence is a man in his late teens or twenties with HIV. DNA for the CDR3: TGTGCCAGCAGCGAGAGGGGGGTAACATATGGCTACACCTTC. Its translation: CASSERGVTYGYTF.